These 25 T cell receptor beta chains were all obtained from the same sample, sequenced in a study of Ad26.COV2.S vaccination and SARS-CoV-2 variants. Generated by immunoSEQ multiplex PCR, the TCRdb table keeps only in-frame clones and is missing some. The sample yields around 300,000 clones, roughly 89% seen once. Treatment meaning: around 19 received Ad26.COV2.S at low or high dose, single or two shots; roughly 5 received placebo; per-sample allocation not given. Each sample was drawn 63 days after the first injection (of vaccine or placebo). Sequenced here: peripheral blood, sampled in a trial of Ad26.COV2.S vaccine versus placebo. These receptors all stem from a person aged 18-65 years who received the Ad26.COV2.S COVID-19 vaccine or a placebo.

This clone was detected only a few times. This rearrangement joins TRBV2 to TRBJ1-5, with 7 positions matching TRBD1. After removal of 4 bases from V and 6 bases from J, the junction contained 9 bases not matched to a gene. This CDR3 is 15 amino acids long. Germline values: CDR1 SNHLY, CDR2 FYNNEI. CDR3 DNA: TGTGCCAGCAGTGGACAGGGTTACGTTCGTCAGCCCCAGCATTTT. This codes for CASSGQGYVRQPQHF.

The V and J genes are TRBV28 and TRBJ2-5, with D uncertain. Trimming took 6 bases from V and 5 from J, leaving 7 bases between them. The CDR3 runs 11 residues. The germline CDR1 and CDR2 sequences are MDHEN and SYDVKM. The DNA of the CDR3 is TGTGCCAGCAGCGACACGGAGACCCAGTACTTC. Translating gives CASSDTETQYF.

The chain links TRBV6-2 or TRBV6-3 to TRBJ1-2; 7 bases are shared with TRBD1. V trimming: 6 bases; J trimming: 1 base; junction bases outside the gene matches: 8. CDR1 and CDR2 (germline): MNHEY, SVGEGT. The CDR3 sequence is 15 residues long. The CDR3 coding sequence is TGTGCCAGCAGCGAACCGGGACAGTATAACTATGGCTACACCTTC. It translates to CASSEPGQYNYGYTF.

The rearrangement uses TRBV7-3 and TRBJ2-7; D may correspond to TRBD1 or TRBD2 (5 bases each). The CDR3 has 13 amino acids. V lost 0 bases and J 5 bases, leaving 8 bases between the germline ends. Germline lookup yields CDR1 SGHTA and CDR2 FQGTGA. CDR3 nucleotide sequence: TGTGCCAGCAGCTTAACGGGACGGGACGAGCAGTACTTC. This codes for CASSLTGRDEQYF.

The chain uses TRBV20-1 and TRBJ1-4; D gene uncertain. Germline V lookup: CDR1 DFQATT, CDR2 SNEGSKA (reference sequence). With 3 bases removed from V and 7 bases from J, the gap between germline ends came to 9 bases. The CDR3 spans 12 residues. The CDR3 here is CSASDRVEKLFF. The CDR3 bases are TGCAGTGCTAGTGATAGGGTTGAAAAACTGTTTTTT.

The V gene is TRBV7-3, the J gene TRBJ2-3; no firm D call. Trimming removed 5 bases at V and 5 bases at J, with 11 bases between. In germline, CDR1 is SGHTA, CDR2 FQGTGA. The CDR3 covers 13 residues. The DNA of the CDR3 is TGTGCCAGCAGCCCCCTGGGAATAGATACGCAGTATTTT. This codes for CASSPLGIDTQYF. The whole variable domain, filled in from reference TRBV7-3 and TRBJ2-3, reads GAGVSQTPSNKVTEKGKYVELRCDPISGHTALYWYRQSLGQGPEFLIYFQGTGAADDSGLPNDRFFAVRPEGSVSTLKIQRTERGDSAVYLCASSPLGIDTQYFGPGTRLTVL.

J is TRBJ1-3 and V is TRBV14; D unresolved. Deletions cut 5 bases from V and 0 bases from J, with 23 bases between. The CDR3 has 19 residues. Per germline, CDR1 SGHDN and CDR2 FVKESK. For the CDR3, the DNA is TGTGCCAGCAGCGCCTTAGAACGGGAGTACGGATCCTCTGGAAACACCATATATTTT. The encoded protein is CASSALEREYGSSGNTIYF.

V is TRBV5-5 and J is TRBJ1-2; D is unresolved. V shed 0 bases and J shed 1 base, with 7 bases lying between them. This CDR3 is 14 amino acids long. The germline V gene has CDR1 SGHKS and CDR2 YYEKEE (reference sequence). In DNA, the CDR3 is TGTGCCAGCAGCTTGGGCCAGATTAACTATGGCTACACCTTC. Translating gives CASSLGQINYGYTF.

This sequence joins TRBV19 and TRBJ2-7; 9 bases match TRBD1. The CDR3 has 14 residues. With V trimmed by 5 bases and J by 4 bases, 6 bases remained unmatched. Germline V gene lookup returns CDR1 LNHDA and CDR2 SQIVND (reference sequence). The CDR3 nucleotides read TGTGCCAGTAGTTTCCGGACAGGGGTATACGAGCAGTACTTC. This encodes CASSFRTGVYEQYF.

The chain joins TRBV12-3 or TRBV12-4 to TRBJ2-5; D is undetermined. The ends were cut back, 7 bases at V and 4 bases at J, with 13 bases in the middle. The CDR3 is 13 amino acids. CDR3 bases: TGTGCCAGCATTGAGCGAACGGGAGAGACCCAGTACTTC. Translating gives CASIERTGETQYF.

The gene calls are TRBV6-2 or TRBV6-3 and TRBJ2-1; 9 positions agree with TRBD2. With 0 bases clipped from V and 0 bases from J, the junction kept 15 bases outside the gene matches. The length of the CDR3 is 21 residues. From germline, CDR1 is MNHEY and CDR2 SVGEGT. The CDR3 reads CASSYSSSGVLGGRSYNEQFF. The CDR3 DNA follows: TGTGCCAGCAGTTACTCATCTAGCGGGGTTCTGGGTGGACGCTCCTACAATGAGCAGTTCTTC.

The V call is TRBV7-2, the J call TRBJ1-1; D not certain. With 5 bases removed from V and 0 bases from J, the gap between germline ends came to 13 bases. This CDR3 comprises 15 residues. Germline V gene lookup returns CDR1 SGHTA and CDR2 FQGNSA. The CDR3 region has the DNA TGTGCCAGCAGCGAAAGGGCTGGTTTGAACACTGAAGCTTTCTTT. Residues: CASSERAGLNTEAFF.

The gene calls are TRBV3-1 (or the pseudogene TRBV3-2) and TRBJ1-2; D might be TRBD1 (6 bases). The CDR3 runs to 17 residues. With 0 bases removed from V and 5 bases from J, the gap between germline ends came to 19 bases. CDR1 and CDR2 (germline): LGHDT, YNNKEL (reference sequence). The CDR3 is CASSQDIGQGSSYGYTF. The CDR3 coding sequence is TGTGCCAGCAGCCAAGATATTGGGCAGGGGTCCTCTTATGGCTACACCTTC.

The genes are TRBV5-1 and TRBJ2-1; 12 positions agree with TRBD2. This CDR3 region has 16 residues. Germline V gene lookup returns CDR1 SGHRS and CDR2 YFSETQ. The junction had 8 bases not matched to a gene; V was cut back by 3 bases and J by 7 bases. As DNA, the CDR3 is TGCGCCAGCAGCTCCGAGCCAACTAGCGGGAGGAATGAGCAGTTCTTC. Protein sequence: CASSSEPTSGRNEQFF.

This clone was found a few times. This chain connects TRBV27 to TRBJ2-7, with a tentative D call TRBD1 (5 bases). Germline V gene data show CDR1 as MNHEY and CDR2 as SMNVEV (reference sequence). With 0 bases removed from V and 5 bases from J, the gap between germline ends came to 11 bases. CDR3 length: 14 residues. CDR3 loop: CASSLSRQGNEQYF. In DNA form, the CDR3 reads TGTGCCAGCAGTTTATCTCGGCAGGGTAACGAGCAGTACTTC.

CDR3 in DNA: TGCGCCAGCAGCTTCGGGACTAGCGGGAGGGCCCGGGACGAGCAGTACTTC. Encoded protein: CASSFGTSGRARDEQYF. The gene calls are TRBV5-1 and TRBJ2-7; 16 nucleotides match TRBD2. With 2 bases clipped from V and 5 bases from J, the junction kept 7 bases outside the gene matches. Germline values: CDR1 SGHRS, CDR2 YFSETQ. This CDR3 region has 17 residues.

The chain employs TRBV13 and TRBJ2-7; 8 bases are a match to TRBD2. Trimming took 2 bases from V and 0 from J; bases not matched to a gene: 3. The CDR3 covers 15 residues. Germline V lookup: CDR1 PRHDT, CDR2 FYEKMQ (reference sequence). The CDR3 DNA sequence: TGTGCCAGCAGCTTATTTCGGGGGGGCTCCTACGAGCAGTACTTC. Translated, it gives CASSLFRGGSYEQYF.

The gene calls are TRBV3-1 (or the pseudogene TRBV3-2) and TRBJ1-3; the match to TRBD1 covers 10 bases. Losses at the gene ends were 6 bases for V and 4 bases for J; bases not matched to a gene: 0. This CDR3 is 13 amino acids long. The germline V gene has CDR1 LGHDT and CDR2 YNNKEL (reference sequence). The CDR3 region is CASRTGGGNTIYF. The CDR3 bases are TGTGCCAGCAGGACAGGGGGCGGAAACACCATATATTTT.

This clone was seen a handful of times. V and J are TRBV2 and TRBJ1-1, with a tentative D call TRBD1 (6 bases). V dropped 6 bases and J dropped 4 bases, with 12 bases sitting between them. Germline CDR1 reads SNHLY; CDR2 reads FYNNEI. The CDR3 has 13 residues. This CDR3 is CASSEQGLTEAFF. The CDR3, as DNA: TGTGCCAGCAGCGAACAGGGCCTCACTGAAGCTTTCTTT.

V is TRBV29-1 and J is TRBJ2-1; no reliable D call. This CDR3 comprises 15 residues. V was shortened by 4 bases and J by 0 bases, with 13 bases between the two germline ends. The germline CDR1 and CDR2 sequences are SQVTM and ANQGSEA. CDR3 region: CSVVLGLGSYNEQFF. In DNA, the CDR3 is TGCAGCGTTGTGCTGGGGTTGGGCTCCTACAATGAGCAGTTCTTC.

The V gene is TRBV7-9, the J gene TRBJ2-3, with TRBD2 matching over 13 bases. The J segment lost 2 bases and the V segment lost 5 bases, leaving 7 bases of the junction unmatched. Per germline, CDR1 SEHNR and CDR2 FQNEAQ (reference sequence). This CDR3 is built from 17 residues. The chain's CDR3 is CASSPRTSGRATDTQYF. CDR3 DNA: TGTGCCAGCAGCCCACGCACTAGCGGGAGGGCCACAGATACGCAGTATTTT.

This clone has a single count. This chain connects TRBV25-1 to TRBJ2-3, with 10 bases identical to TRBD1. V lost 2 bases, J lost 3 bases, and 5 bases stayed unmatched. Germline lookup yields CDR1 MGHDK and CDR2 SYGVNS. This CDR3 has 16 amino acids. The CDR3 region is CASSETGQGQTDTQYF. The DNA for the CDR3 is TGTGCCAGCAGTGAAACGGGACAGGGGCAAACAGATACGCAGTATTTT.

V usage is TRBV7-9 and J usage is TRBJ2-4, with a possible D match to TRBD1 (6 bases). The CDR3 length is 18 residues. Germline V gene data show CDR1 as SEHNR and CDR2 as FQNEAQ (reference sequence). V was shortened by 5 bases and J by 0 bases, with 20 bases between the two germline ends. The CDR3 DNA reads TGTGCCAGCAGCCAATCGATCTCAGGGGATTTAGCCAAAAACATTCAGTACTTC. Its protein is CASSQSISGDLAKNIQYF.

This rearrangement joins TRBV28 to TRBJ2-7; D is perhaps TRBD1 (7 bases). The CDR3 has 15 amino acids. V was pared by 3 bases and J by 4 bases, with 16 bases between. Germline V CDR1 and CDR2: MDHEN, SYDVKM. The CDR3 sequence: CASSFWRGRIYEQYF. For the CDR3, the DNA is TGTGCCAGCAGTTTTTGGAGGGGGCGGATTTACGAGCAGTACTTC.

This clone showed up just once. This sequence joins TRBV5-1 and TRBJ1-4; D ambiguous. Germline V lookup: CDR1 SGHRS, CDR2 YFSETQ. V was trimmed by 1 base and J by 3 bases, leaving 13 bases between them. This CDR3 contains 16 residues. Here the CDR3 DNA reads TGCGCCAGCAGCTTGCACGGGGTTGAGTCTAATGAAAAACTGTTTTTT. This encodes CASSLHGVESNEKLFF.